The 13 T cell receptor beta chains below come from one sample, sequenced in a study of OX40 agonist ivuxolimab in advanced cancers. Generated by immunoSEQ multiplex PCR, the TCRdb table keeps only in-frame clones and is missing some. The repertoire consists of approximately 70,000 clones, with approximately 92% occurring once and the leading ten covering around 0.5%. The sequenced sample was CD4+ or CD8+ T cells sorted from blood, obtained in a trial of the OX40 agonist ivuxolimab. Receptor source: an adult with an advanced solid tumor such as melanoma, head and neck, liver or kidney cancer.

The chain combines TRBV28 with TRBJ1-2; D call uncertain. The CDR3 runs to 16 residues. The V end was cut by 6 bases, the J end by 3 bases, with 20 bases between. CDR1 is MDHEN, CDR2 SYDVKM, per germline. The CDR3 nucleotides are TGTGCCAGCAGAACTGGGAACAGCGGAAGTTACTATGGCTACACCTTC. Amino acid sequence: CASRTGNSGSYYGYTF.

This chain links TRBV19 with TRBJ2-7; D not resolved. Trimming took off 5 bases at V and 0 bases at J, with 11 bases between the two ends. CDR3 size: 14 residues. The germline gives CDR1 LNHDA, CDR2 SQIVND (reference sequence). The CDR3 DNA reads as TGTGCCAGTAGTCTTAGTACCCACTCCTACGAGCAGTACTTC. This translates into CASSLSTHSYEQYF.

This chain joins TRBV5-4 and TRBJ1-1; D perhaps matches TRBD1 (6 bases). Trimming shortened V by 0 bases and J by 6 bases, and 24 bases separated the two germline ends. There are 18 residues in the CDR3. Germline V lookup: CDR1 SGHNT, CDR2 YYREEE (reference sequence). CDR3: CASSLGKGRRGAISEAFF. CDR3 in DNA: TGTGCCAGCAGCTTGGGGAAAGGGCGGAGGGGGGCAATCTCTGAAGCTTTCTTT.

This chain connects TRBV5-1 to TRBJ2-2; D unresolved. This CDR3 region has 14 residues. Trimming left V 0 bases short and J 8 bases short, with 11 bases between. Germline CDR1 is SGHRS and CDR2 is YFSETQ. Here the CDR3 reads CASSLDPSDGELFF. The CDR3 nucleotides read TGCGCCAGCAGCTTGGATCCGAGTGATGGGGAGCTGTTTTTT. The full variable domain, its missing parts supplied by reference TRBV5-1 and TRBJ2-2, is KAGVTQTPRYLIKTRGQQVTLSCSPISGHRSVSWYQQTPGQGLQFLFEYFSETQRNKGNFPGRFSGRQFSNSRSEMNVSTLELGDSALYLCASSLDPSDGELFFGEGSRLTVL.

The V and J genes are TRBV23-1 and TRBJ2-5; 7 nucleotides line up with TRBD1. TRBV23-1 is an ORF; its function is uncertain. The CDR3 runs to 13 residues. V trimming: 7 bases; J trimming: 4 bases; junction bases outside the gene matches: 6. CDR3: CASTTGVRETQYF. Written as DNA, the CDR3 is TGCGCCAGCACTACAGGGGTGCGAGAGACCCAGTACTTC.

This clone has more than one count but fewer than ten. The chain is built from TRBV21-1 and TRBJ2-2; the D call of TRBD2 is as the table states it, not checked on the DNA. TRBV21-1 corresponds to a pseudogene. There are 20 residues in the CDR3. DNA of the CDR3: TGTGCCAGCAGCAAAGATATGGGGACTAGCGGGAGAACTGGCCCCGGGGAGCTGTTTTTT. This codes for CASSKDMGTSGRTGPGELFF.

This CDR3 reads CASSLDNTLSYEQYF. The DNA for the CDR3 is TGCGCCAGCAGCTTGGATAACACTCTCTCCTACGAGCAGTACTTC. The gene calls are TRBV5-1 and TRBJ2-7; D is unclear. V lost 0 bases and J 0 bases, leaving 10 bases between the germline ends. CDR1 and CDR2 (germline): SGHRS, YFSETQ. CDR3 length equals 15 residues.

This rearrangement joins TRBV5-4 to TRBJ1-5; D perhaps matches TRBD1 (5 bases). The CDR3 spans 13 residues. V lost 7 bases, J lost 6 bases, and 14 bases lay in between. Germline assignment: CDR1 SGHNT and CDR2 YYREEE (reference sequence). The CDR3 sequence is CASPSGASQPQHF. In DNA form, the CDR3 reads TGTGCCAGCCCCAGTGGGGCAAGTCAGCCCCAGCATTTT.

The gene calls are TRBV7-2 and TRBJ2-5; D gene unclear. CDR1 and CDR2 from the germline V gene are SGHTA and FQGNSA. V shed 4 bases and J shed 2 bases, with 5 bases lying between them. The CDR3 loop spans 12 amino acids. CDR3 sequence (DNA): TGTGCCAGCAGCTGGGGACAAGAGACCCAGTACTTC. Translation: CASSWGQETQYF. The whole variable domain, filled in from reference TRBV7-2 and TRBJ2-5, reads GAGVSQSPSNKVTEKGKDVELRCDPISGHTALYWYRQSLGQGLEFLIYFQGNSAPDKSGLPSDRFSAERTGGSVSTLTIQRTQQEDSAVYLCASSWGQETQYFGPGTRLLVL.

This chain uses TRBV2 with TRBJ1-2; 7 nucleotides line up with TRBD1. With 8 bases clipped from V and 2 bases from J, the junction kept 2 bases outside the gene matches. The CDR3 consists of 12 residues. CDR1 and CDR2 (germline): SNHLY, FYNNEI. The CDR3 here is CASPGQNYGYTF. The CDR3 nucleotides read TGTGCCAGCCCGGGACAGAACTATGGCTACACCTTC.

This clone was detected only once. The junction does not match germline at one end; this may be a read error. The V gene is TRBV7-7, the J gene TRBJ2-1; the D call may be TRBD1 or TRBD2 (5 bases each). Germline V gene data show CDR1 as SSHAT and CDR2 as FNYEAQ (reference sequence). The CDR3 extends over 15 amino acids. CDR3 bases: TGTGCTAGCAGCTTAGATGGGGGTGGTAACAATGGGCAGTTCTTC. Protein sequence: CASSLDGGGNNGQFF. Variable domain in full (rest from reference TRBV7-7 and TRBJ2-1): GAGVSQSPRYKVTKRGQDVTLRCDPISSHATLYWYQQALGQGPEFLTYFNYEAQPDKSGLPSDRFSAERPEGSISTLTIQRTEQRDSAMYRCASSLDGGGNNGQFFGPGTRLTVL.

The rearrangement links TRBV7-2 to TRBJ2-5, with TRBD2 as a possible D gene (5 bases). Trimming took off 5 bases at V and 3 bases at J, with 13 bases between the two ends. Germline V gene lookup returns CDR1 SGHTA and CDR2 FQGNSA. This CDR3 comprises 14 residues. Written as DNA, the CDR3 is TGTGCCAGCAGCCCTATCGGGGTTGAAGAGACCCAGTACTTC. It encodes CASSPIGVEETQYF.

The gene calls are TRBV7-2 and TRBJ2-1; 9 nucleotides align to TRBD1. CDR1 SGHTA and CDR2 FQGNSA come from the germline V gene. With V trimmed by 0 bases and J by 0 bases, 3 bases remained unmatched. The CDR3 loop spans 17 amino acids. In DNA, the CDR3 is TGTGCCAGCAGCTTAGCGTCGGGACAGGGCTCCTACAATGAGCAGTTCTTC. Translated: CASSLASGQGSYNEQFF.